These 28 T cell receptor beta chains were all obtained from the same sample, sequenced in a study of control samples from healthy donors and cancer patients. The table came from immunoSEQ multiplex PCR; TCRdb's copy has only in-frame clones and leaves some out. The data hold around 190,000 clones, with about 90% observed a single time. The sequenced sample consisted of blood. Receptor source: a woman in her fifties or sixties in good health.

The CDR3 region has the DNA TGTGCCAGCAGCGTAGCGGAGGGCCAAGAGTCGATATTGGGCTACACCTTC. Translated: CASSVAEGQESILGYTF. The V call is TRBV9, the J call TRBJ1-2; no reliable D call. V shed 0 bases and J shed 8 bases, with 23 bases lying between them. This CDR3 spans 17 amino acids. From germline, CDR1 is SGDLS and CDR2 YYNGEE.

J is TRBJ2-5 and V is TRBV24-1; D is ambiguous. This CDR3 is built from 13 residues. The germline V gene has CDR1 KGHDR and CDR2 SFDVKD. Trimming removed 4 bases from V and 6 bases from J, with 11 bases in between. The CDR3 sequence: CATSDVGRQTQYF. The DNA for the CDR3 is TGTGCCACCAGTGACGTGGGTAGACAGACCCAGTACTTC.

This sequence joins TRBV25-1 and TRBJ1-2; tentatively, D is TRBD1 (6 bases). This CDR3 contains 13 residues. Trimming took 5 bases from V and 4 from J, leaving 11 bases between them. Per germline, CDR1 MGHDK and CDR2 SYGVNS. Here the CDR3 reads CASSWDKGYGYTF. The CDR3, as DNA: TGTGCCAGCAGTTGGGACAAAGGCTATGGCTACACCTTC.

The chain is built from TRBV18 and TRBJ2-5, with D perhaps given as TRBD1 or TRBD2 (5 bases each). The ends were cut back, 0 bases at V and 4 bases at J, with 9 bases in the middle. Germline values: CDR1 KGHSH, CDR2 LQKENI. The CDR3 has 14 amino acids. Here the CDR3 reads CASSPPMGTETQYF. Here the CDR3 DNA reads TGTGCCAGCTCACCACCGATGGGGACAGAGACCCAGTACTTC.

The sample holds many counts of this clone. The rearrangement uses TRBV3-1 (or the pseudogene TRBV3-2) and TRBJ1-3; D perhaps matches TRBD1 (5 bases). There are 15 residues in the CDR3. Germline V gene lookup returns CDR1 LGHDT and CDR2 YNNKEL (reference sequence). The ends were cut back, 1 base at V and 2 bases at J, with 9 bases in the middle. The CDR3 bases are TGTGCCAGCAGCCAAGCAGTCAGGGCTGGAAACACCATATATTTT. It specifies CASSQAVRAGNTIYF.

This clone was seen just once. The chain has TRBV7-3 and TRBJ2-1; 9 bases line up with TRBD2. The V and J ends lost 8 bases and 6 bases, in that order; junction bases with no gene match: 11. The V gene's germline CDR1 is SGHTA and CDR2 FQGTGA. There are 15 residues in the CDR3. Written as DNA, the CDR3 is TGTGCCAGCGCAATCAGGGCGGGGGGGTCCAATGAGCAGTTCTTC. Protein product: CASAIRAGGSNEQFF.

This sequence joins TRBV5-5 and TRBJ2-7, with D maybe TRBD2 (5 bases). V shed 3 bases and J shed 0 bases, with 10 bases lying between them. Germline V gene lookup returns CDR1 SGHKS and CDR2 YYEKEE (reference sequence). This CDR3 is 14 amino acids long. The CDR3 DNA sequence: TGTGCCAGCAGCTCGAGACGGGGCTCCTACGAGCAGTACTTC. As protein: CASSSRRGSYEQYF.

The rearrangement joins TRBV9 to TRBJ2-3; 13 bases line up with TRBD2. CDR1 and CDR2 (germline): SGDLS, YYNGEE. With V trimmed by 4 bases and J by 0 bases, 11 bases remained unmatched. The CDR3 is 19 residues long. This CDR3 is CASSSASGLAGTSTDTQYF. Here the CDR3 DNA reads TGTGCCAGCAGCTCCGCCTCGGGACTAGCGGGGACTAGCACAGATACGCAGTATTTT. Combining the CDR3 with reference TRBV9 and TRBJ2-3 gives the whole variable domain DSGVTQTPKHLITATGQRVTLRCSPRSGDLSVYWYQQSLDQGLQFLIQYYNGEERAKGNILERFSAQQFPDLHSELNLSSLELGDSALYFCASSSASGLAGTSTDTQYFGPGTRLTVL.

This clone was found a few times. Here the CDR3 DNA reads TGTGCCAGTCGAACAGGGGGCTTAGACACCGGGGAGCTGTTTTTT. Residues: CASRTGGLDTGELFF. This rearrangement joins TRBV19 to TRBJ2-2; 9 bases agree with TRBD1. The V gene's germline CDR1 is LNHDA and CDR2 SQIVND (reference sequence). After removal of 8 bases from V and 3 bases from J, the junction contained 7 bases not matched to a gene. The CDR3 spans 15 residues.

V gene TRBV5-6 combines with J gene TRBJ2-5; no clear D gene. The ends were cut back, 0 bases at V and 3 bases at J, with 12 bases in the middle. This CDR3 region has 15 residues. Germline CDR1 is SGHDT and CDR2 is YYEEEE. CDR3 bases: TGTGCCAGCAGCTTGGGAGTACGGGTTAAAGAGACCCAGTACTTC. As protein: CASSLGVRVKETQYF.

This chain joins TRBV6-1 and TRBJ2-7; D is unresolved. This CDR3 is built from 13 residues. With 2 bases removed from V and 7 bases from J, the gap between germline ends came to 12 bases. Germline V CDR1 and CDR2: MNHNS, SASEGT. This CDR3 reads CASSEYSTGEQYF. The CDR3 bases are TGTGCCAGCAGTGAATACAGCACTGGTGAGCAGTACTTC.

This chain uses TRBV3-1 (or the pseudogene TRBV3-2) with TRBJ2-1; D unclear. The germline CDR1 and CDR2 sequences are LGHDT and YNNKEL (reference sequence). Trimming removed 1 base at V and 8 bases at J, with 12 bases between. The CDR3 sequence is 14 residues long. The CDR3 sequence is CASSQVPPPDEQFF. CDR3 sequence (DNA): TGTGCCAGCAGCCAAGTTCCTCCTCCTGATGAGCAGTTCTTC.

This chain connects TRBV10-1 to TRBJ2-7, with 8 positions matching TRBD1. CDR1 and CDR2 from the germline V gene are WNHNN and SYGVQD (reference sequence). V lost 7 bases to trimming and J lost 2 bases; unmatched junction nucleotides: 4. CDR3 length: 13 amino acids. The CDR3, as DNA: TGCGCCAGCATCCGACAGGGGCCCTACGAGCAGTACTTC. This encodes CASIRQGPYEQYF.

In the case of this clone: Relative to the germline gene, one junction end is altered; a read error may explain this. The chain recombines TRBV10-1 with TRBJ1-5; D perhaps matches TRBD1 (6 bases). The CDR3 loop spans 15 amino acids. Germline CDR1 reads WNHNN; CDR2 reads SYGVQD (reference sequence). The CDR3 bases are TGCGCCAGCCGTGACTACGACAGGCCCAATCAGCCCCAGCATTTT. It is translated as CASRDYDRPNQPQHF.

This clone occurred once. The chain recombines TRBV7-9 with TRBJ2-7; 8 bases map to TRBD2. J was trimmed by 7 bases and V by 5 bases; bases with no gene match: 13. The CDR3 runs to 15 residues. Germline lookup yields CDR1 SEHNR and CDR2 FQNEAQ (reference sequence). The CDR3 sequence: CASSPQTGPGGEQYF. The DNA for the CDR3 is TGTGCCAGCAGCCCACAGACAGGCCCGGGGGGGGAGCAGTACTTC.

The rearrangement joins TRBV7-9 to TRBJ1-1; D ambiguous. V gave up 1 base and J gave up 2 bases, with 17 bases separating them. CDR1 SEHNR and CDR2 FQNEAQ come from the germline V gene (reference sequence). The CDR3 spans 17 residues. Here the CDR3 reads CASSLEGRRILNTEAFF. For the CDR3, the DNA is TGTGCCAGCAGCTTAGAAGGTCGGAGGATCTTAAACACTGAAGCTTTCTTT. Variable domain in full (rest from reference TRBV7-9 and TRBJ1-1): DTGVSQNPRHKITKRGQNVTFRCDPISEHNRLYWYRQTLGQGPEFLTYFQNEAQLEKSRLLSDRFSAERPKGSFSTLEIQRTEQGDSAMYLCASSLEGRRILNTEAFFGQGTRLTVV.

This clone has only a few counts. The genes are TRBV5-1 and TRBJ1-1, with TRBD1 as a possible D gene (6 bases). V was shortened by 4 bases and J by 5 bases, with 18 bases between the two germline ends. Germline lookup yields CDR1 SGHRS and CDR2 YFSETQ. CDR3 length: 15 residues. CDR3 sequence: CASSARGGEWTEAFF. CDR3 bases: TGCGCCAGCAGCGCAAGGGGGGGCGAATGGACTGAAGCTTTCTTT. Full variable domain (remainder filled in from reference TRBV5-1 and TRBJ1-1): KAGVTQTPRYLIKTRGQQVTLSCSPISGHRSVSWYQQTPGQGLQFLFEYFSETQRNKGNFPGRFSGRQFSNSRSEMNVSTLELGDSALYLCASSARGGEWTEAFFGQGTRLTVV.

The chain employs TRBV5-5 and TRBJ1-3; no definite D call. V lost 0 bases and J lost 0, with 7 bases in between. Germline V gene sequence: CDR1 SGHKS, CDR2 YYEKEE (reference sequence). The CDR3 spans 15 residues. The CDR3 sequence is CASSLGHRSGNTIYF. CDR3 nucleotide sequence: TGTGCCAGCAGCTTGGGACACCGCTCTGGAAACACCATATATTTT.

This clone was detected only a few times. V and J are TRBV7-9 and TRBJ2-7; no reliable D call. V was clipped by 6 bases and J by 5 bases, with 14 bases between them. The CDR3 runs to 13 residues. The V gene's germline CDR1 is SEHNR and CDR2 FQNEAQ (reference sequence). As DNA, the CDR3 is TGTGCCAGCAGTTTGGGTCCCCTCAACGAGCAGTACTTC. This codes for CASSLGPLNEQYF.

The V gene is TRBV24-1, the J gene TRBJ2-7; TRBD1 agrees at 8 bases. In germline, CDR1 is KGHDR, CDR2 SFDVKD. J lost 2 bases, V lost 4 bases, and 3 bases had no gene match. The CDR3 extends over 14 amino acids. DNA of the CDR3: TGTGCCACCAGTGAAAACAGGGGGGCCTACGAGCAGTACTTC. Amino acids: CATSENRGAYEQYF.

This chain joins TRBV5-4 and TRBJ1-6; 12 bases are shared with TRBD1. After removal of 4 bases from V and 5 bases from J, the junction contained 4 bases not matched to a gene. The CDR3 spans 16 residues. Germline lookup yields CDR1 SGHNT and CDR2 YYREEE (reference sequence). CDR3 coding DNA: TGTGCCAGCAGCCTCGGGACAGGGGGCAATAATTCACCCCTCCACTTT. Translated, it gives CASSLGTGGNNSPLHF.

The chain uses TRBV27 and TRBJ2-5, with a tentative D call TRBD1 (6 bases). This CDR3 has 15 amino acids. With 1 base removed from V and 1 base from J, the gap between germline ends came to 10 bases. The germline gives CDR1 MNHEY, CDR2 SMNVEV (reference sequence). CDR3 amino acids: CASSLYRTAQETQYF. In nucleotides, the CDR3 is TGTGCCAGCAGTTTATACCGGACAGCCCAAGAGACCCAGTACTTC.

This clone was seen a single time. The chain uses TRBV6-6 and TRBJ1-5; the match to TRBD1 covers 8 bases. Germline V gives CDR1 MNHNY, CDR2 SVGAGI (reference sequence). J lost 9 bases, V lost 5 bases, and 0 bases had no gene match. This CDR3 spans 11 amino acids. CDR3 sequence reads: CASSDRGPQHF. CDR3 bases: TGTGCCAGCAGTGACAGGGGGCCCCAGCATTTT.

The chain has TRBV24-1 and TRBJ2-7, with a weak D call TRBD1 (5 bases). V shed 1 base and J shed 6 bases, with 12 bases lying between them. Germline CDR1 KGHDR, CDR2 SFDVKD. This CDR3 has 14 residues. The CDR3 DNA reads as TGTGCCACCAGTGATTTTGGCAGGGATCCCGAGCAGTACTTC. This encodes CATSDFGRDPEQYF.

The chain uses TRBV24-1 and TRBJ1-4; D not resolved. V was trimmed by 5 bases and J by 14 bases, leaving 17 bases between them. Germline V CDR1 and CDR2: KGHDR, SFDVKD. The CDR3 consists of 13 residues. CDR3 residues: CATSVRARSGLFF. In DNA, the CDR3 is TGTGCCACCAGTGTGAGGGCCCGAAGTGGTCTGTTTTTT.

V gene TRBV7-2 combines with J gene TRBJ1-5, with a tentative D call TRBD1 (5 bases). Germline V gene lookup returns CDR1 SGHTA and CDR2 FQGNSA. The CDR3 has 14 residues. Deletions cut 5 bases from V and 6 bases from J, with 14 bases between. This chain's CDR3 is CASSPTGGGQPQHF. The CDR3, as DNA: TGTGCCAGCAGCCCTACGGGGGGAGGTCAGCCCCAGCATTTT.

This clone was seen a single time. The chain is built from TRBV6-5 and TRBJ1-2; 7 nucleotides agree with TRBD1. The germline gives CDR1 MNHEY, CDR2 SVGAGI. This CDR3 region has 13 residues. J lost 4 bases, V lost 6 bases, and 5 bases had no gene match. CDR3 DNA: TGTGCCAGCAGGCAGACAGGGCCCTATGGCTACACCTTC. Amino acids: CASRQTGPYGYTF.

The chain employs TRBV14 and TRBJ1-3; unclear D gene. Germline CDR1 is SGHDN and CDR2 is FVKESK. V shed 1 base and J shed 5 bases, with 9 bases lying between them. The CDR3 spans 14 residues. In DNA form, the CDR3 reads TGTGCCAGCAGCCAAGCGGGCAGTCGAAACACCATATATTTT. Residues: CASSQAGSRNTIYF.